These T cell receptor beta chains were read from a single sample in a study of Ad26.COV2.S vaccination and SARS-CoV-2 variants. Data came from immunoSEQ multiplex PCR; TCRdb stores just in-frame clones and leaves some out. The sample holds about 240,000 clones; 88% are singletons and the top ten take about 10%. Sequenced material: peripheral blood, taken in a trial of Ad26.COV2.S vaccine versus placebo. These receptors all come from a person between 18 and 65 years old who received the Ad26.COV2.S COVID-19 vaccine or a placebo. Each CDR3 is given with its conserved first and last residue. D genes are given only for firm matches. Size is stated for part of the rows, as once, few or many counts, or as a class when the clone is expanded.

j_call,v_call,clone_size,d_call,cdr3_nt,cdr3_aa
TRBJ2-7,TRBV5-1,-,-,TGCGCCAGCAGCCCTAGGACGCCCCGTACTAAAGGGGAATACGAGCAGTACTTC,CASSPRTPRTKGEYEQYF
TRBJ2-7,TRBV11-2,-,TRBD1,TGTGCCAGCAGCTTACACAGGGGGCGAAGCGAGCAGTACTTC,CASSLHRGRSEQYF
TRBJ2-7,TRBV5-6,-,TRBD2,TGTGCCAGCAGCCCCCGGGGGGGACGCCCCTACGAGCAGTACTTC,CASSPRGGRPYEQYF
TRBJ2-7,TRBV5-1,-,TRBD2,TGCGCCAGCAGGTCGAGAAGTCGGGAGGGCACGAACTACGAGCAGTACTTC,CASRSRSREGTNYEQYF
TRBJ2-1,TRBV6-5,-,-,TGTGCCAGCAGTTATTCCGGGACTTCGGTGGGACATGAGCAGTTCTTC,CASSYSGTSVGHEQFF
TRBJ1-2,TRBV10-3,-,TRBD1,TGTGCCACCCAGGGGGCGGGAGGCTACACCTTC,CATQGAGGYTF
TRBJ2-3,TRBV11-2,-,-,TGTGCCAGCAGCTTTGCAGGGGCAGATACGCAGTATTTT,CASSFAGADTQYF
TRBJ2-3,TRBV28,-,-,TGTGCCAGCAGTCCCCTCAGACAGAACACAGATACGCAGTATTTT,CASSPLRQNTDTQYF
TRBJ2-1,TRBV11-3,-,-,TGTGCCAGCAGCTTAGATTTCGCGGACAATGAGCAGTTCTTC,CASSLDFADNEQFF
TRBJ2-7,TRBV7-2,once,-,TGTGCCAGCAGCCACCGGGCATACTCCTACGAGCAGTACTTC,CASSHRAYSYEQYF
TRBJ2-2,TRBV4-2,-,-,TGTGCCAGCAGCCAAGTCACCGGGGAGCTGTTTTTT,CASSQVTGELFF
TRBJ2-7,TRBV7-2,-,-,TGTGCCAGCAGCTTAGGGGTCTACGAGCAGTACTTC,CASSLGVYEQYF
TRBJ2-3,TRBV5-1,-,TRBD2,TGCGCCAGCAGCCCCAGACTAGCCTCTAAACCTCCTAGCACAGATACGCAGTATTTT,CASSPRLASKPPSTDTQYF
TRBJ1-1,TRBV7-2,-,TRBD1,TGTGCCAGCAGCCCAGCCGGGGGACAGAAGACTGAAGCTTTCTTT,CASSPAGGQKTEAFF